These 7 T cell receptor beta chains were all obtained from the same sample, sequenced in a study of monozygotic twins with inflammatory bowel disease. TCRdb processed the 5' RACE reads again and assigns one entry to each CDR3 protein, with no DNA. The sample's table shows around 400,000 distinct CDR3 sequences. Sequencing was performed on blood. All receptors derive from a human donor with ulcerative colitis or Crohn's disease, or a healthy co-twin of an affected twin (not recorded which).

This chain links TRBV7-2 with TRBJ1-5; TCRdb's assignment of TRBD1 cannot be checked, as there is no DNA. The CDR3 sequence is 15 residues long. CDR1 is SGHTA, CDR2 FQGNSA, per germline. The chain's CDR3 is CASSLGQGFGQPQHF.

CDR3 region: CASSLAMGAKTTIYF. The genes are TRBV7-9 and TRBJ1-3; TCRdb names TRBD1, which stays unverified in the absence of DNA. The CDR3 loop spans 15 amino acids. In germline, CDR1 is SEHNR, CDR2 FQNEAQ (reference sequence).

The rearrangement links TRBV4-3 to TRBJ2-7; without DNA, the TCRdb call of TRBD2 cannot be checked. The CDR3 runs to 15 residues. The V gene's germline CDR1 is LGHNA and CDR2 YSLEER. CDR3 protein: CASSQDSSGTYEQYF.

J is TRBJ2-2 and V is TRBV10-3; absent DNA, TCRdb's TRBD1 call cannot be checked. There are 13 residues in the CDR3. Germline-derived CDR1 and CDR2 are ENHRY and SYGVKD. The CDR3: CAISELRAGELFF.

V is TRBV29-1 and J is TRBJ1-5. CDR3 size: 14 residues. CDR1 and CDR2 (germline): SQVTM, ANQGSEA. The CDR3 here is CSVWDSVSNQPQHF. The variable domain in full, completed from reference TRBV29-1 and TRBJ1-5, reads SAVISQKPSRDICQRGTSLTIQCQVDSQVTMMFWYRQQPGQSLTLIATANQGSEATYESGFVIDKFPISRPNLTFSTLTVSNMSPEDSSIYLCSVWDSVSNQPQHFGDGTRLSIL.

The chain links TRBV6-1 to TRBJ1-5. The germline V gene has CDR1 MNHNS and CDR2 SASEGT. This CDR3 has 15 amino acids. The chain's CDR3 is CASSKFGDSNQPQHF.

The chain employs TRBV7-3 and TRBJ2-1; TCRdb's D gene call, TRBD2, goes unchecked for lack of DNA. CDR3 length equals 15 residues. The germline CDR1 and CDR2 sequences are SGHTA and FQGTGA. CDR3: CASSGGGVAYNEQFF.